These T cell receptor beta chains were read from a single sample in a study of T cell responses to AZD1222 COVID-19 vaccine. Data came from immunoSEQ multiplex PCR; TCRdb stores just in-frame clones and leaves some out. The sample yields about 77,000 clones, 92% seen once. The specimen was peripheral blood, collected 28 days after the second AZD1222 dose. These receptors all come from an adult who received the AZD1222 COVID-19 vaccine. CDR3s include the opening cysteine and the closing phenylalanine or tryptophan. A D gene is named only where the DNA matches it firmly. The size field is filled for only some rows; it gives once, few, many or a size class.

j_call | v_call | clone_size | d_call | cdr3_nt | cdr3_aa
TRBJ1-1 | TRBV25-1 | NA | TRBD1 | TGTGCCAGCAGTGGATGGGACAGGGGACCGAACACTGAAGCTTTCTTT | CASSGWDRGPNTEAFF
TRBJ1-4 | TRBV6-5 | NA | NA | TGTGCCAGCAGATCAGGGAATGAAAAACTGTTTTTT | CASRSGNEKLFF
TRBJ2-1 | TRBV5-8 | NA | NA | TGTGCCAGCAGCTTGGTAGTTGGGGCGGGCTCCTACAATGAGCAGTTCTTC | CASSLVVGAGSYNEQFF
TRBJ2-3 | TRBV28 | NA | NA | TGTGCCAGCAGTCCCCCCCCGACACAAACTAGCACAGATACGCAGTATTTT | CASSPPPTQTSTDTQYF
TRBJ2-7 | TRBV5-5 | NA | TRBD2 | TGTGCCAGTGGACTAGCGGTGTACGAGCAGTACTTC | CASGLAVYEQYF
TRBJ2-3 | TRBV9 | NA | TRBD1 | TGTGCCAGCAGCTCCCGACAGGGGGGTGGCACAGATACGCAGTATTTT | CASSSRQGGGTDTQYF
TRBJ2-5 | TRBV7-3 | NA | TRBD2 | TGTGCCAGCAGCTTACGAGCTAGCGGGAGAGGAGAGACCCAGTACTTC | CASSLRASGRGETQYF
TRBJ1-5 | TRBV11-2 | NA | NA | TGTGCCAGCAGCTTAGGTCTGGGGAATCAGCCCCAGCATTTT | CASSLGLGNQPQHF
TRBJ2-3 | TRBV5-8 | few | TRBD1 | TGTGCCAGCAGCCTCCGGGACAGGGTATCAGATACGCAGTATTTT | CASSLRDRVSDTQYF
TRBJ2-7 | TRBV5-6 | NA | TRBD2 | TGTGCCAGCAGCGCCCCAAGCGGGAGGCTCTACGAGCAGTACTTC | CASSAPSGRLYEQYF
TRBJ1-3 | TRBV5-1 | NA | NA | TGCGCCAGCAGCTCCCAGGCGGGAAACACCATATATTTT | CASSSQAGNTIYF
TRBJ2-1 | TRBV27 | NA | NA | TGTGCCAGCAGTTTAGGATATAATTCCTACAATGAGCAGTTCTTC | CASSLGYNSYNEQFF
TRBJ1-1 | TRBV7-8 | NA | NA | TGTGCCAGCAGCCGAAGCCACACTGAAGCTTTCTTT | CASSRSHTEAFF
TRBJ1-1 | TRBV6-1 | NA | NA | TGTGCCAGCAGTGGACCGCTGGGGGGGCCCAACACTGAAGCTTTCTTT | CASSGPLGGPNTEAFF
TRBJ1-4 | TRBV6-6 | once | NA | TGTGCCAGCAACGTTTCAGGGGCCCCAACTAATGAAAAACTGTTTTTT | CASNVSGAPTNEKLFF
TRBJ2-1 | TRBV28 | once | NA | TGTGCCACGGAGAGAGGCTCCTACAATGAGCAGTTCTTC | CATERGSYNEQFF
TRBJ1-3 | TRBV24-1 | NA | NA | TGTGCCACCAGTGATTTATGGGGGGGCGCAGATGGAAACACCATATATTTT | CATSDLWGGADGNTIYF
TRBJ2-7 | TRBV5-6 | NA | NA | TGTGCCAGCAGCTTCAAAGGCTACGAGCAGTACTTC | CASSFKGYEQYF
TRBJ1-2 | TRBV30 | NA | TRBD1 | TGTGCCGGACAGCAAAAGACAGGGAACTATGGCTACACCTTC | CAGQQKTGNYGYTF
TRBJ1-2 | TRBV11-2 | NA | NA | TGTGCCAGCAGCGGCCTTGGGGACGGTAACTATGGCTACACCTTC | CASSGLGDGNYGYTF
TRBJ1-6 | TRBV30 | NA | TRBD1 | TGTGCCTGGGGGGACAGCAGTGTGGCACCCCTCCACTTT | CAWGDSSVAPLHF
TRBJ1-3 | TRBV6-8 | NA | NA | TGTGCCAGCAGCGACAAGGGACGGACTTCTCATGGAAACACCATATATTTT | CASSDKGRTSHGNTIYF
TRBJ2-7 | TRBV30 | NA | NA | TGTGCCTGGAGTGTAAGTAGTGGGGCCCACTACGAGCAGTACTTC | CAWSVSSGAHYEQYF
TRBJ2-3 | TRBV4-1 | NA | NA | TGCGCCAGCAGCCTGGGGCCCTTAGCAGATACGCAGTATTTT | CASSLGPLADTQYF
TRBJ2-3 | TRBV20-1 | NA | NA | TGCAGTGCTAGGAATGGAGATACGCAGTATTTT | CSARNGDTQYF
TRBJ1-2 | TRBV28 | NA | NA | TGTGCCAGCAGTTTTAGATTTGGTGGCTACACCTTC | CASSFRFGGYTF
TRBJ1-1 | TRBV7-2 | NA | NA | TGTGCCAGCAGCTTAGATCCTTCAGCGGTGAACACTGAAGCTTTCTTT | CASSLDPSAVNTEAFF
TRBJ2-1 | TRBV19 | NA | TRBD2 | TGTGCCAGTAGGAATCTCCTAGCGGGAGGGCCGGGCTCATCCTACAATGAGCAGTTCTTC | CASRNLLAGGPGSSYNEQFF